The 11 T cell receptor beta chains below come from one sample, sequenced in a study of blood T cell repertoires in COVID-19. The protocol was immunoSEQ multiplex PCR, while the TCRdb copy is restricted to in-frame clones and leaves out a portion. This repertoire shows about 80,000 clones, more than 75% found once; its top ten account for roughly 10%. Sequenced input: peripheral blood. All receptors come from a man in his fifties or sixties with acute or convalescent COVID-19.

The genes are TRBV4-3 and TRBJ2-1, with 9 bases identical to TRBD1. The CDR3 extends over 15 amino acids. After removal of 4 bases from V and 7 bases from J, the junction contained 8 bases not matched to a gene. CDR1 LGHNA and CDR2 YSLEER come from the germline V gene. For the CDR3, the DNA is TGCGCCAGCAGCCTGCGACAGGGGGTAGGGAATGAGCAGTTCTTC. Its protein product is CASSLRQGVGNEQFF.

The chain joins TRBV18 to TRBJ1-1; D might be TRBD1 (5 bases). In germline, CDR1 is KGHSH, CDR2 LQKENI. This CDR3 contains 16 residues. Trimming left V 3 bases short and J 1 base short, with 15 bases between. CDR3 region: CASSPNGGIANTEAFF. In DNA, the CDR3 is TGTGCCAGCTCACCCAACGGGGGGATCGCGAACACTGAAGCTTTCTTT.

This clone was detected a few times. The V gene is TRBV18, the J gene TRBJ1-1; no definite D call. The CDR3 totals 15 residues. V was pared by 3 bases and J by 2 bases, with 13 bases between. Germline V gene data show CDR1 as KGHSH and CDR2 as LQKENI. CDR3 nucleotides: TGTGCCAGCTCACCTGGTCTCGAACTAAACACTGAAGCTTTCTTT. It yields the protein CASSPGLELNTEAFF. Supplemented by reference TRBV18 and TRBJ1-1, the full variable domain reads NAGVMQNPRHLVRRRGQEARLRCSPMKGHSHVYWYRQLPEEGLKFMVYLQKENIIDESGMPKERFSAEFPKEGPSILRIQQVVRGDSAAYFCASSPGLELNTEAFFGQGTRLTVV.

The chain carries TRBV14 and TRBJ1-6; D call uncertain. The CDR3 runs 15 residues. Germline lookup yields CDR1 SGHDN and CDR2 FVKESK. Trimming removed 1 base from V and 0 bases from J, with 4 bases in between. The CDR3 loop is CASSQASSYNSPLHF. The CDR3 nucleotides read TGTGCCAGCAGCCAAGCCAGCTCCTATAATTCACCCCTCCACTTT.

This chain links TRBV4-3 with TRBJ1-4; no firm D call. Trimming cost V 6 bases and J 2 bases, with 10 bases left between them. There are 14 residues in the CDR3. CDR1 is LGHNA and CDR2 is YSLEER in the germline V gene. DNA for the CDR3: TGCGCCAGCAGGGAGACTGAGACTAATGAAAAACTGTTTTTT. It translates to CASRETETNEKLFF.

V usage is TRBV5-4 and J usage is TRBJ1-6; 10 nucleotides agree with TRBD1. The CDR3 loop spans 16 amino acids. V shed 0 bases, J shed 10 bases, and the junction held 7 bases outside the gene matches. The germline V gene has CDR1 SGHNT and CDR2 YYREEE (reference sequence). The CDR3 DNA sequence: TGTGCCAGCAGCTTGGCCTGGGACAGGGGTCGGTCACCCCTCCACTTT. Translating gives CASSLAWDRGRSPLHF.

The chain recombines TRBV29-1 with TRBJ1-3; no definite D call. Trimming shortened V by 8 bases and J by 4 bases, and 15 bases separated the two germline ends. The germline CDR1 and CDR2 sequences are SQVTM and ANQGSEA. This CDR3 has 13 amino acids. The CDR3 sequence is CSTSLGEGNTIYF. In DNA, the CDR3 is TGCAGCACATCCCTCGGGGAAGGAAACACCATATATTTT.

This clone showed up just once. This rearrangement joins TRBV7-9 to TRBJ2-7; TRBD2 is a possible D gene (6 bases). The V gene's germline CDR1 is SEHNR and CDR2 FQNEAQ (reference sequence). V dropped 4 bases and J dropped 4 bases, with 11 bases sitting between them. The CDR3 consists of 13 residues. In nucleotides, the CDR3 is TGTGCCAGCAGCTGGGGGGTCGGTTACGAGCAGTACTTC. It codes for CASSWGVGYEQYF.

V usage is TRBV6-5 and J usage is TRBJ2-7; D possibly corresponds to TRBD2 (6 bases). The germline gives CDR1 MNHEY, CDR2 SVGAGI. V was cut by 7 bases and J by 4 bases, with 11 bases left in between. The CDR3 runs to 12 residues. CDR3 sequence reads: CASTPSGYEQYF. CDR3 DNA sequence: TGTGCCAGCACCCCGAGCGGGTACGAGCAGTACTTC.

The rearrangement links TRBV4-3 to TRBJ1-2; 7 bases align to TRBD1. This CDR3 comprises 16 residues. With V trimmed by 0 bases and J by 7 bases, 11 bases remained unmatched. In germline, CDR1 is LGHNA, CDR2 YSLEER. The CDR3 reads CASSQDLANDRAGYTF. For the CDR3, the DNA is TGCGCCAGCAGCCAAGACCTGGCGAATGACAGGGCTGGCTACACCTTC.

This chain joins TRBV7-2 and TRBJ1-2; D is uncertain. Deletions cut 5 bases from V and 5 bases from J, with 12 bases between. From germline, CDR1 is SGHTA and CDR2 FQGNSA. This CDR3 has 13 amino acids. The CDR3 DNA follows: TGTGCCAGCAGCCCCCGAGTAGCTTATGGCTACACCTTC. Translated: CASSPRVAYGYTF.